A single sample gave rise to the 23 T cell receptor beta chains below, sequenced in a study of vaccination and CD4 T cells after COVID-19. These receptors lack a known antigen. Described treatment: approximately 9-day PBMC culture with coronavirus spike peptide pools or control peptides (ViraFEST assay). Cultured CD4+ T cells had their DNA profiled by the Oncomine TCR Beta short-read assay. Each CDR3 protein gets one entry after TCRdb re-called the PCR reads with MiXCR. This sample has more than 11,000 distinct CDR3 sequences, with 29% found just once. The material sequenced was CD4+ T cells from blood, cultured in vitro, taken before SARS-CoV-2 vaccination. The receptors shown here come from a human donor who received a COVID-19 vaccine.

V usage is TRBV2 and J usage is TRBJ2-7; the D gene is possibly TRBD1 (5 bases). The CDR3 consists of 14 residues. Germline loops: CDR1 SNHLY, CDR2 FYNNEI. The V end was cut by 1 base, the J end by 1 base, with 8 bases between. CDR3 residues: CASSEGPGSYEQYF. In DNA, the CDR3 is TGTGCCAGCAGTGAAGGCCCAGGGTCCTACGAGCAGTACTTC.

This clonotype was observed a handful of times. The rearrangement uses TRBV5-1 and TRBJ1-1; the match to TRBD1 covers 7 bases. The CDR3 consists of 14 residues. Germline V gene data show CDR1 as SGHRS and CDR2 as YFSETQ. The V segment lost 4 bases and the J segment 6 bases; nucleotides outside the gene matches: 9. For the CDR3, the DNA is TGCGCCAGCAGCCTGCGACAGGGAACCCCTGAAGCTTTCTTT. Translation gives CASSLRQGTPEAFF.

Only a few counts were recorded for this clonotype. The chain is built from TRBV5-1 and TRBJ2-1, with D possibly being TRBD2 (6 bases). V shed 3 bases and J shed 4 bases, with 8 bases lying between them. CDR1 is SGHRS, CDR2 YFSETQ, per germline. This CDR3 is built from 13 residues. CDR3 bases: TGCGCCAGCAGCTGGGGGGATTACAATGAGCAGTTCTTC. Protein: CASSWGDYNEQFF.

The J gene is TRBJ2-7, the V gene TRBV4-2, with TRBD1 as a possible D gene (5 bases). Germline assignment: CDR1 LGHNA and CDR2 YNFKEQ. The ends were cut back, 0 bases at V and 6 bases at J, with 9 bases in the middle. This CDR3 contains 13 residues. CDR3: CASSQDPRAEQYF. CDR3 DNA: TGTGCCAGCAGCCAAGATCCCAGGGCCGAGCAGTACTTC.

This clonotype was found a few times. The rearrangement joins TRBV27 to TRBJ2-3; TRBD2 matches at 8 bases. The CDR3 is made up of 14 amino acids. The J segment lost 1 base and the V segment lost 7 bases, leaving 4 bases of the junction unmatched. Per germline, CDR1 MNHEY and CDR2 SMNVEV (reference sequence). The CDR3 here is CASKGTRGTDTQYF. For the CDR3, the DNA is TGTGCCAGCAAGGGGACTAGGGGCACAGATACGCAGTATTTT.

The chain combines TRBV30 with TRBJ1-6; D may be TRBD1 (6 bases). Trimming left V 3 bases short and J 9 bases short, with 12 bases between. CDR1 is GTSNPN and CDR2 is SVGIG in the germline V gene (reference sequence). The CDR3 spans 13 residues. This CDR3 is CAWRGRRGSPLHF. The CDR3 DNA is TGTGCCTGGAGAGGCCGCAGGGGTTCACCCCTCCACTTT.

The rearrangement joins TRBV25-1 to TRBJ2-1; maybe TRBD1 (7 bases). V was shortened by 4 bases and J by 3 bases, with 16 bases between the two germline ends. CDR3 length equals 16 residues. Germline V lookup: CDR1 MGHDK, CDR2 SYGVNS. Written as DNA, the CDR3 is TGTGCCAGCAGTGGTTTCTGGCAGGGGGGCTACAATGAGCAGTTCTTC. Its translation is CASSGFWQGGYNEQFF.

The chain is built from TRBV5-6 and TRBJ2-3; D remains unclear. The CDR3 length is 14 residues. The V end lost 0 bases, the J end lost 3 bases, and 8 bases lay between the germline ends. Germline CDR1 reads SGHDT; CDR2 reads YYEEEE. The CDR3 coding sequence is TGTGCCAGCAGCTTGGATCCCTCAACAGATACGCAGTATTTT. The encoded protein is CASSLDPSTDTQYF.

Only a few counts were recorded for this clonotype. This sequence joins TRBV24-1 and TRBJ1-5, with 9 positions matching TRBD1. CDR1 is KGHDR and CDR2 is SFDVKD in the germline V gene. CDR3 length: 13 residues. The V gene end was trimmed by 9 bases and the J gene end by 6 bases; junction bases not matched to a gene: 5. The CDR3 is CATGTGSIQPQHF. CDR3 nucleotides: TGTGCCACCGGGACAGGGTCGATTCAGCCCCAGCATTTT.

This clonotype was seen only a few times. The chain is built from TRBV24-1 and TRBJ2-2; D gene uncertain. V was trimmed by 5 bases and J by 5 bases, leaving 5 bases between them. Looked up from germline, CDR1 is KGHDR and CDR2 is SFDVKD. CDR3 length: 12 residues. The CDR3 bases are TGTGCCACCAGTGTTACAACCGGGGAGCTGTTTTTT. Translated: CATSVTTGELFF.

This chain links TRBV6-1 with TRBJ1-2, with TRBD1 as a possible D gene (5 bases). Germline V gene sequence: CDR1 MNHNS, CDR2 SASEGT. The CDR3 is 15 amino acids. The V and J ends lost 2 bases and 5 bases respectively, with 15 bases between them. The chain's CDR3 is CASSESRDAVYGYTF. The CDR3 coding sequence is TGTGCCAGCAGTGAAAGTAGGGACGCGGTTTATGGCTACACCTTC.

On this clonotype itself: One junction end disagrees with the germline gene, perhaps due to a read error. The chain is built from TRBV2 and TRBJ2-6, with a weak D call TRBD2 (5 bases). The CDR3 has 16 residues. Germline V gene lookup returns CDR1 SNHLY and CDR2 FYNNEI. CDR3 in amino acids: CASSREAGSGTNVLTF. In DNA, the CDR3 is TGTGCCAGCTCCCGAGAGGCGGGCTCTGGGACCAACGTCCTGACTTTC.

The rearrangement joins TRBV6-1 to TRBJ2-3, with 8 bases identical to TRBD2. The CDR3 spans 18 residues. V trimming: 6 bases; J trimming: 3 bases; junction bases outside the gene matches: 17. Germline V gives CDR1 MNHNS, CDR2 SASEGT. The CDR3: CASSLGTRGTFWTDTQYF. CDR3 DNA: TGTGCCAGCAGCCTCGGGACTAGAGGAACATTTTGGACAGATACGCAGTATTTT.

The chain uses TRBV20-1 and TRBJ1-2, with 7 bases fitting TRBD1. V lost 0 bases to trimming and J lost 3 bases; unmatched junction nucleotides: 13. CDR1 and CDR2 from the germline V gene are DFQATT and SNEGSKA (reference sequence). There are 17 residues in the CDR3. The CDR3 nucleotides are TGCAGTGCTAGAGATCGTGAAAGGGGGCGGAAATACTATGGCTACACCTTC. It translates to CSARDRERGRKYYGYTF.

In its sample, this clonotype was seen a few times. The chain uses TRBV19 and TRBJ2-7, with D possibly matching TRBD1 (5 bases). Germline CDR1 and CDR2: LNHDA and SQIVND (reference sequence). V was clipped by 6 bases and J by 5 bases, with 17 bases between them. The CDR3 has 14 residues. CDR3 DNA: TGTGCCAGTAGCCCGGGCAGGGTGATGGACGAGCAGTACTTC. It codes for CASSPGRVMDEQYF.

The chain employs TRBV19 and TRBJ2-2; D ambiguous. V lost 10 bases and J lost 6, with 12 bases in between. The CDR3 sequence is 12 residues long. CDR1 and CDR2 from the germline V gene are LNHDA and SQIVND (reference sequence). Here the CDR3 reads CATTPGSGELFF. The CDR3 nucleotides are TGTGCCACGACGCCCGGGTCCGGGGAGCTGTTTTTT.

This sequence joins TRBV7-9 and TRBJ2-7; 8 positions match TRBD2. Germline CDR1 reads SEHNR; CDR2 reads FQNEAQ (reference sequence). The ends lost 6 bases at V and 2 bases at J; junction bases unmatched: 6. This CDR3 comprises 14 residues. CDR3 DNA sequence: TGTGCCAGCAGTCGGGGGGGCTCAACCTACGAGCAGTACTTC. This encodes CASSRGGSTYEQYF.

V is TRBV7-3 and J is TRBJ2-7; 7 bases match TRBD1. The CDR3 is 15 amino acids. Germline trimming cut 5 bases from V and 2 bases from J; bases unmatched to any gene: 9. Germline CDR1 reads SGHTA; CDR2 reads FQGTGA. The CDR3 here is CASSPRGGQTYEQYF. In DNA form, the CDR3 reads TGTGCCAGCAGCCCCAGAGGGGGACAGACCTACGAGCAGTACTTC.

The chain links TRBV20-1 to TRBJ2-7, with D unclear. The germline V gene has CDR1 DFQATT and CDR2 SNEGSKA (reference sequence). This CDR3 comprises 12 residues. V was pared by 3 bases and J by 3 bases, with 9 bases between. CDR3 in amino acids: CSASPGIYEQYF. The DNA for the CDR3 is TGCAGTGCTAGTCCAGGAATCTACGAGCAGTACTTC.

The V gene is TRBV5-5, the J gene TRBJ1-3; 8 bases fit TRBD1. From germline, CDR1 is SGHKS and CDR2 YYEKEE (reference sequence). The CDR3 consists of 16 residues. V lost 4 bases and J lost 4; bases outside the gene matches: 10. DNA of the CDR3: TGTGCCAGCAGCCGGGGAGACAGGGGATCCGGAAACACCATATATTTT. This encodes CASSRGDRGSGNTIYF. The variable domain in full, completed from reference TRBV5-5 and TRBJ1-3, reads DAGVTQSPTHLIKTRGQQVTLRCSPISGHKSVSWYQQVLGQGPQFIFQYYEKEERGRGNFPDRFSARQFPNYSSELNVNALLLGDSALYLCASSRGDRGSGNTIYFGEGSWLTVV.

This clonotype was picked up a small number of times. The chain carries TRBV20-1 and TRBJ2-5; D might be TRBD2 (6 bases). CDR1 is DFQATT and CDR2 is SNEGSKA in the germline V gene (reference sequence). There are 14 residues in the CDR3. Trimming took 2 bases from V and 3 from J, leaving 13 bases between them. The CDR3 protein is CSARSLEGKETQYF. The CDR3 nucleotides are TGCAGTGCTAGAAGCTTGGAGGGGAAAGAGACCCAGTACTTC.

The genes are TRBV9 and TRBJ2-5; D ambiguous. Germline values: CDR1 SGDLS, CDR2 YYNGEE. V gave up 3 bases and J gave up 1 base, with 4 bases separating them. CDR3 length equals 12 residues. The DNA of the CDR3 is TGTGCCAGCAGCGCCACCCAAGAGACCCAGTACTTC. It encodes CASSATQETQYF.

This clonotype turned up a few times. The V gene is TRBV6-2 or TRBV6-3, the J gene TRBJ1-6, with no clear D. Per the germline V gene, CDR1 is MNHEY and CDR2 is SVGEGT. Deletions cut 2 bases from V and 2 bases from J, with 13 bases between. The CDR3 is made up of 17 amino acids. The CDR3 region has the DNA TGTGCCAGCAGTTACCGCGAGCCAGGTGCCTATAATTCACCCCTCCACTTT. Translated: CASSYREPGAYNSPLHF.